This TCR beta chain appears in the sequencing data of a study of patients and donors after allogeneic stem cell transplantation. Via MiXCR, TCRdb re-called the RT-PCR reads, giving one row per CDR3 protein. The data show hundreds of thousands of distinct CDR3 sequences, 16% seen once. V was clipped by 4 bases and J by 4 bases; unmatched bases: 7. The CDR3 consists of 15 residues. In germline, CDR1 is SGDLS, CDR2 YYNGEE. This clonotype occurred a few times. Sequenced input: blood, either unsorted or a sorted T cell fraction (not recorded which). This sequence originates from a human donor who was either an allogeneic HSCT recipient or a stem cell or donor lymphocyte infusion donor (not recorded which). It is not recorded whose cells these are; they may come from a transplant donor. This chain links TRBV9 with TRBJ2-1; 8 positions match TRBD2. The CDR3 nucleotides read TGTGCCAGCAGCCCCATGAGCGGGGGATACAATGAGCAGTTCTTC. Translating it yields CASSPMSGGYNEQFF.